This TCR beta chain was sequenced for a study of cytomegalovirus exposure and HLA in healthy donors. Study results and caveats: Cytomegalovirus association was listed for about 180 TCR beta chains. Three CMV-associated chains proved CMV antigen-specific in vitro. Most TCR sequences proved rare, with some public TCRs found in many donors.

CDR1 SGHNT and CDR2 YYREEE come from the germline V gene (reference sequence). Germline trimming cut 4 bases from V and 0 bases from J; bases unmatched to any gene: 6. The CDR3 contains 15 residues. Here immunoSEQ multiplex PCR was the method, and the copy in TCRdb shows in-frame clones only, minus some. The data show 150,000 to 200,000 clones, about 85% seen once. This clone was counted only a few times. Antigen unknown. The donors were members of the validation cohort, which comprised 100 to 150 subjects and was separate from the first cohort of fewer than 700 subjects. This clonotype was sampled from a man aged 25-45 years in good health and CMV-seropositive. Sequencing input: PBMCs. This chain connects TRBV5-4 to TRBJ2-7; 8 bases line up with TRBD1. Here the CDR3 DNA reads TGTGCCAGCAGCCGCGCCGGGACAGGCTCCTACGAGCAGTACTTC. This sequence encodes CASSRAGTGSYEQYF.